This TCR beta chain was found in a study of T-cell reconstitution after alpha-beta-depleted transplantation in children. The germline CDR1 and CDR2 sequences are SGHRS and YFSETQ. The CDR3 is 15 amino acids. Deletions cut 5 bases from V and 4 bases from J, with 19 bases between. This clonotype has at least ten counts. Antigen specificity is unknown. A TCRbeta library incorporating unique molecular identifiers was prepared. Via MiXCR, TCRdb re-called the PCR reads, giving one row per CDR3 protein. Among over 450,000 distinct CDR3 sequences listed, 10% were seen once. Study conclusions and caveats: T-cell counts and diversity at one year post-transplant came mainly from newly produced T cells. Alpha-beta T cells present about two months after transplant were reported to originate from several hundred expanded graft clones. Some patients owed their high day-60 TCRbeta diversity to surviving recipient T cells and thymic progenitors.

V usage is TRBV5-1 and J usage is TRBJ2-7, with D perhaps TRBD1 (6 bases). The clonotype originates from a child aged 2-15 years with inherited bone marrow failure, due to receive a stem cell transplant. Sequenced here: PBMCs, sampled before TCRalphabeta/CD19-depleted stem cell transplant. As DNA, the CDR3 is TGCGCCAGCAGGCCTACAGGGAATCGCGGTTACGAGCAGTACTTC. Residues: CASRPTGNRGYEQYF.